The next 17 T cell receptor beta chains were all read from a single sample in a study of patients and donors after allogeneic stem cell transplantation. TCRdb used MiXCR to reprocess the RT-PCR reads, holding one entry per CDR3 protein. The sample includes roughly 960,000 distinct CDR3 sequences, more than 15% of them seen just once. The sequenced material came from blood, either unsorted or a sorted T cell fraction (not recorded which). Every receptor here comes from a human donor who was either an allogeneic HSCT recipient or a stem cell or donor lymphocyte infusion donor (not recorded which). It is not recorded whose cells these are; they may come from a transplant donor.

This clonotype was seen ten or more times. The chain is built from TRBV4-2 and TRBJ2-7, with a weak D call TRBD2 (6 bases). The CDR3 has 16 amino acids. Germline CDR1 reads LGHNA; CDR2 reads YNFKEQ. Trimming shortened V by 0 bases and J by 6 bases, and 18 bases separated the two germline ends. CDR3 in amino acids: CASSQDFGGEKGEQYF. As DNA, the CDR3 is TGTGCCAGCAGCCAAGATTTCGGAGGGGAAAAAGGCGAGCAGTACTTC.

The chain has TRBV15 and TRBJ2-1, with D perhaps matching TRBD2 (6 bases). Germline CDR1 is LNHNV and CDR2 is YYDKDF (reference sequence). Trimming took off 0 bases at V and 5 bases at J, with 11 bases between the two ends. CDR3 length: 15 amino acids. The CDR3 DNA sequence: TGTGCCACCAGCAGAGATGGGACTTTACACAATGAGCAGTTCTTC. Its translation is CATSRDGTLHNEQFF.

The rearrangement uses TRBV18 and TRBJ2-3, with D maybe TRBD2 (6 bases). The germline gives CDR1 KGHSH, CDR2 LQKENI. This CDR3 has 17 residues. The V gene lost 2 bases and the J gene lost 2 bases, with 17 bases spanning the gap. CDR3 protein: CASSPRPPGGVTDTQYF. In DNA form, the CDR3 reads TGTGCCAGCTCACCAAGGCCTCCAGGAGGGGTCACAGATACGCAGTATTTT.

The chain combines TRBV5-1 with TRBJ1-1, with D possibly TRBD1 on 5 matching bases. Per the germline V gene, CDR1 is SGHRS and CDR2 is YFSETQ. This CDR3 has 14 amino acids. V lost 4 bases, J lost 4 bases, and 14 bases lay in between. The CDR3 sequence is CASSVRAASTEAFF. The DNA of the CDR3 is TGCGCCAGCAGCGTCAGGGCGGCCAGCACTGAAGCTTTCTTT.

This clonotype was seen more than once but under ten times. The chain uses TRBV29-1 and TRBJ2-2; D is ambiguous. V was shortened by 6 bases and J by 1 base, with 12 bases between the two germline ends. Germline CDR1 SQVTM, CDR2 ANQGSEA. CDR3 length: 14 amino acids. CDR3 nucleotide sequence: TGCAGCGTCCGGTTGAAGGGGAACACCGGGGAGCTGTTTTTT. This translates into CSVRLKGNTGELFF.

This clonotype was found many times. The chain links TRBV24-1 to TRBJ2-2, with a tentative D call TRBD1 (6 bases). Per germline, CDR1 KGHDR and CDR2 SFDVKD. V dropped 2 bases and J dropped 3 bases, with 15 bases sitting between them. This CDR3 has 17 residues. The CDR3 region is CATSDSRNRADTGELFF. The CDR3 nucleotides read TGTGCCACCAGTGATTCTAGGAACAGGGCCGACACCGGGGAGCTGTTTTTT.

The chain uses TRBV11-3 and TRBJ2-7; D is possibly TRBD2 (5 bases). This CDR3 region has 15 residues. Trimming pared 0 bases from V and 9 bases from J, leaving 18 bases between. Germline CDR1 is SGHNT and CDR2 is YENEEA. The CDR3 protein is CASSLDRRTAAAQYF. The CDR3 nucleotides are TGTGCCAGCAGCTTAGATCGGCGGACTGCTGCAGCGCAGTACTTC.

CDR3 bases: TGTGCCAGCAGCGCCCGGGACAGGAGCACTGAAGCTTTCTTT. It yields the protein CASSARDRSTEAFF. The chain has TRBV2 and TRBJ1-1, with TRBD1 matching 8 bases. This CDR3 spans 14 amino acids. The V gene end was trimmed by 6 bases and the J gene end by 4 bases; junction bases not matched to a gene: 7. CDR1 is SNHLY and CDR2 is FYNNEI in the germline V gene.

The chain couples TRBV20-1 to TRBJ2-3; 9 bases are a match to TRBD2. Germline V gene lookup returns CDR1 DFQATT and CDR2 SNEGSKA (reference sequence). V gave up 1 base and J gave up 2 bases; unmatched junction bases: 13. The CDR3 has 18 residues. The CDR3 region has the DNA TGCAGTGCTAGAGTGGTAGCGGGGGCGGATCCTCTCACAGATACGCAGTATTTT. As protein: CSARVVAGADPLTDTQYF.

This clonotype was counted between two and nine times. A read error may account for a junction end that differs from germline. The chain is built from TRBV7-9 and TRBJ2-3; 8 bases align to TRBD2. The CDR3 sequence is 12 residues long. The germline V gene has CDR1 SEHNR and CDR2 FQNEAQ (reference sequence). The CDR3 sequence is CGASGGTDTQYF. CDR3 in DNA: TGCGGGGCCAGCGGGGGAACAGATACGCAGTATTTT.

V usage is TRBV5-6 and J usage is TRBJ1-3, with TRBD1 identical over 8 bases. The CDR3 covers 15 residues. Germline V CDR1 and CDR2: SGHDT, YYEEEE. Losses at the gene ends were 4 bases for V and 7 bases for J; bases not matched to a gene: 10. CDR3 nucleotide sequence: TGTGCCAGCAGCAGAACAGGGGGAGTTTGGAACACCATATATTTT. This translates into CASSRTGGVWNTIYF.

The J gene is TRBJ2-2, the V gene TRBV10-3; D not certain. Looked up from germline, CDR1 is ENHRY and CDR2 is SYGVKD. V gave up 6 bases and J gave up 5 bases, with 7 bases separating them. The CDR3 sequence is 12 residues long. CDR3 amino acids: CAIRSRTGELFF. Here the CDR3 DNA reads TGTGCCATCAGGAGCAGGACCGGGGAGCTGTTTTTT.

The gene calls are TRBV30 and TRBJ1-4; maybe TRBD1 (6 bases). CDR3 length equals 14 residues. V lost 5 bases to trimming and J lost 3 bases, with 13 bases between them. Germline V lookup: CDR1 GTSNPN, CDR2 SVGIG (reference sequence). CDR3 sequence (DNA): TGTGCCTGGGGAGGGGGAGAACCTAATGAAAAACTGTTTTTT. Residues: CAWGGGEPNEKLFF.

V is TRBV2 and J is TRBJ1-1; 7 positions match TRBD1. J gave up 4 bases and V 8 bases, and 1 base lay outside the gene matches. Germline values: CDR1 SNHLY, CDR2 FYNNEI. The length of the CDR3 is 11 residues. CDR3: CASDRATEAFF. The CDR3 nucleotides are TGTGCCAGCGACAGGGCCACTGAAGCTTTCTTT.

V is TRBV7-2 and J is TRBJ2-7; either TRBD1 or TRBD2 may supply D (5 bases each). The V gene lost 4 bases and the J gene lost 6 bases, with 19 bases spanning the gap. The germline V gene has CDR1 SGHTA and CDR2 FQGNSA. This CDR3 is built from 15 residues. For the CDR3, the DNA is TGTGCCAGCAGCTCTTCCGGGACCTCCGCTGGCGAGCAGTACTTC. Protein product: CASSSSGTSAGEQYF.

The chain is built from TRBV6-5 and TRBJ1-5; tentatively, D is TRBD1 (6 bases). The germline V gene encodes CDR1 MNHEY and CDR2 SVGAGI. The CDR3 length is 15 residues. The V end was cut by 4 bases, the J end by 5 bases, with 15 bases between. Here the CDR3 reads CASSSTGPGDQPQHF. The CDR3, as DNA: TGTGCCAGCAGTTCGACAGGCCCCGGCGATCAGCCCCAGCATTTT.

Many counts were recorded for this clonotype. The rearrangement links TRBV12-3 or TRBV12-4 to TRBJ1-5, with a weak D call TRBD1 (5 bases). The CDR3 consists of 15 residues. The V gene lost 3 bases and the J gene lost 5 bases, with 14 bases spanning the gap. The CDR3 nucleotides read TGTGCCAGCAGTTTGACGGGGGGATTCGATCAGCCCCAGCATTTT. The encoded protein is CASSLTGGFDQPQHF.